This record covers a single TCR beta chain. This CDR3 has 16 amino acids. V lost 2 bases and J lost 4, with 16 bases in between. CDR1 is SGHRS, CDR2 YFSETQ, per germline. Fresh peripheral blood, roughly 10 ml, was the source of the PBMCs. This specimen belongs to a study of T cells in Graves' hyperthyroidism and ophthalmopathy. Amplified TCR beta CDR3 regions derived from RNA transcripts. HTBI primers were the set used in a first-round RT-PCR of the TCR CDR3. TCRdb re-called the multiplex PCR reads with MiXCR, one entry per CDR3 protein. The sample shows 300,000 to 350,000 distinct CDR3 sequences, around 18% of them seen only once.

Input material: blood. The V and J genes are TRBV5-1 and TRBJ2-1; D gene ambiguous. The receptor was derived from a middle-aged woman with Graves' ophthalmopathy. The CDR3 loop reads CASSFVRSGLYNEQFF. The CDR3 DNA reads TGCGCCAGCAGCTTCGTTCGGTCAGGATTATACAATGAGCAGTTCTTC.